A selection of T cell receptor beta chains follows, all from one sample in a study of somatic mutations in cytotoxic T cells in rheumatoid arthritis. Sequencing used immunoSEQ multiplex PCR; TCRdb keeps in-frame clones, though not all of them. The table has roughly 20,000 clones, around four fifths seen once. Source material: CD8+ T cells sorted from blood. All receptors come from an adult with rheumatoid arthritis. CDR3s include the opening cysteine and the closing phenylalanine or tryptophan. The D gene is left open where the match is weak. Not every row has a clone size; where given, it reads once, few, many or a size class.

cdr3_aa cdr3_nt j_call v_call d_call cdr3_length clone_size
CAWSGVGGTEAFF TGTGCCTGGAGTGGGGTGGGTGGAACTGAAGCTTTCTTT TRBJ1-1 TRBV30 - 13 -
CASSAGGEDTEAFF TGTGCCAGCAGCGCAGGGGGGGAGGACACTGAAGCTTTCTTT TRBJ1-1 TRBV9 TRBD1 14 -
CASSDQVREQFF TGTGCCAGCAGCGACCAGGTTAGGGAGCAGTTCTTC TRBJ2-1 TRBV7-9 - 12 -
CASTLGTFKNTEAFF TGTGCCAGCACCCTCGGGACATTCAAAAACACTGAAGCTTTCTTT TRBJ1-1 TRBV7-9 - 15 -
CASSETGIWNF TGTGCCAGCAGTGAAACGGGAATCTGGAACTTC TRBJ2-7 TRBV6-1 - 11 -
CASSLGSSGPDQPQHF TGTGCCAGCAGCTTAGGGTCATCAGGACCCGATCAGCCCCAGCATTTT TRBJ1-5 TRBV7-9 - 16 -
CASSLARERSPLHF TGTGCCAGCAGCTTGGCCAGGGAACGCTCACCCCTCCACTTT TRBJ1-6 TRBV5-6 - 14 once
CASRGYSGSYEQYF TGTGCCAGCAGGGGATACAGCGGCTCCTACGAGCAGTACTTC TRBJ2-7 TRBV6-1 - 14 -
CASSLNVGGQGTDTQYF TGTGCCAGCAGCTTAAACGTTGGAGGACAGGGAACAGATACGCAGTATTTT TRBJ2-3 TRBV7-8 TRBD1 17 -
CVSSQPGGRFYEQYF TGTGTCAGCAGTCAGCCGGGCGGGAGATTCTACGAGCAGTACTTC TRBJ2-7 TRBV27 TRBD2 15 -
CASSDSLFGNQPQHF TGTGCCAGTAGTGATAGCCTCTTCGGTAATCAGCCCCAGCATTTT TRBJ1-5 TRBV19 - 15 -
CASSVRAGVWAYEQYF TGTGCCAGCAGCGTACGAGCGGGAGTATGGGCCTACGAGCAGTACTTC TRBJ2-7 TRBV9 TRBD2 16 -
CASSDGQGGYQPQHF TGTGCCAGCAGCGATGGACAGGGGGGTTATCAGCCCCAGCATTTT TRBJ1-5 TRBV7-8 TRBD1 15 -
CASNANQPQHF TGTGCCAGCAACGCGAATCAGCCCCAGCATTTT TRBJ1-5 TRBV6-1 - 11 -
CASSEDKGDYEQYF TGCGCCAGCAGTGAAGACAAGGGGGATTACGAGCAGTACTTC TRBJ2-7 TRBV10-1 - 14 -
CASLPKVASGSRDTQYF TGTGCCAGCCTTCCGAAAGTAGCTAGCGGGAGTAGGGATACGCAGTATTTT TRBJ2-3 TRBV27 TRBD2 17 -
CASSTPSANTEAFF TGTGCCAGCAGTACCCCGAGCGCTAACACTGAAGCTTTCTTT TRBJ1-1 TRBV7-9 - 14 -
CATATGINEQYF TGTGCCACCGCGACAGGGATAAACGAGCAGTACTTC TRBJ2-7 TRBV27 TRBD1 12 -
CASSQDGLAGGMAKNIQYF TGTGCCAGCAGCCAAGATGGACTAGCGGGAGGGATGGCCAAAAACATTCAGTACTTC TRBJ2-4 TRBV4-2 TRBD2 19 -
CASSPLNSGDTQYF TGTGCCAGCAGCCCTCTTAACTCCGGGGATACGCAGTATTTT TRBJ2-3 TRBV11-3 - 14 -
CASSKDSGRSQYF TGTGCCAGCAGTAAAGATAGCGGGAGAAGCCAGTACTTC TRBJ2-5 TRBV6-5 TRBD2 13 -
CSVVDRLSSYEQYF TGCAGCGTTGTAGACAGGCTCTCCTCCTACGAGCAGTACTTC TRBJ2-7 TRBV29-1 - 14 -
CASSLDGTGTYQPQHF TGTGCCAGCAGCTTGGATGGGACAGGAACTTATCAGCCCCAGCATTTT TRBJ1-5 TRBV7-8 TRBD1 16 -
CASSLWGGNQPQHF TGTGCCAGCAGTTTATGGGGAGGGAATCAGCCCCAGCATTTT TRBJ1-5 TRBV27 - 14 -
CSATSAEIRSGNTIYF TGCAGCGCGACCTCGGCAGAGATAAGGTCTGGAAACACCATATATTTT TRBJ1-3 TRBV29-1 - 16 -
CASRSRQNTGELFF TGTGCCAGCAGGTCCCGACAGAACACCGGGGAGCTGTTTTTT TRBJ2-2 TRBV2 - 14 -
CASSTWGGGGEQYF TGTGCCAGCAGCACCTGGGGGGGCGGGGGCGAGCAGTACTTC TRBJ2-7 TRBV7-2 - 14 -
CTSSQVPRDTQYF TGCACCAGCAGCCAAGTCCCCCGGGATACGCAGTATTTT TRBJ2-3 TRBV1 - 13 -
CASSSGVHGRAGELFF TGCGCCAGCAGCTCAGGGGTTCACGGGAGGGCCGGGGAGCTGTTTTTT TRBJ2-2 TRBV4-1 TRBD2 16 -
CSVEVWGSVSDTQYF TGCAGCGTTGAAGTATGGGGCAGCGTCTCAGATACGCAGTATTTT TRBJ2-3 TRBV29-1 - 15 few
CASSEGLVGVRTDTQYF TGTGCCAGCAGTGAAGGATTGGTGGGGGTTCGCACAGATACGCAGTATTTT TRBJ2-3 TRBV6-1 - 17 -
CASTAATGSNSPLHF TGTGCCAGCACCGCCGCGACAGGGAGTAATTCACCCCTCCACTTT TRBJ1-6 TRBV9 TRBD1 15 -
CASSLSVGLQPQHF TGTGCCAGCAGTTTATCAGTGGGGCTGCAGCCCCAGCATTTT TRBJ1-5 TRBV27 - 14 -
CASSATAYEQYF TGTGCCAGCAGCGCCACCGCCTACGAGCAGTACTTC TRBJ2-7 TRBV7-6 - 12 -
CASSEGGQAVNEQFF TGTGCCAGCAGCGAGGGGGGACAGGCGGTTAATGAGCAGTTCTTC TRBJ2-1 TRBV9 TRBD1 15 -
CASSFGTGDYEQYF TGTGCCAGCAGCTTTGGGACAGGGGACTACGAGCAGTACTTC TRBJ2-7 TRBV7-6 TRBD1 14 -
CASSLLMGVTKNSPLHF TGTGCCAGCAGCTTACTGATGGGGGTCACTAAGAATTCACCCCTCCACTTT TRBJ1-6 TRBV11-2 - 17 -